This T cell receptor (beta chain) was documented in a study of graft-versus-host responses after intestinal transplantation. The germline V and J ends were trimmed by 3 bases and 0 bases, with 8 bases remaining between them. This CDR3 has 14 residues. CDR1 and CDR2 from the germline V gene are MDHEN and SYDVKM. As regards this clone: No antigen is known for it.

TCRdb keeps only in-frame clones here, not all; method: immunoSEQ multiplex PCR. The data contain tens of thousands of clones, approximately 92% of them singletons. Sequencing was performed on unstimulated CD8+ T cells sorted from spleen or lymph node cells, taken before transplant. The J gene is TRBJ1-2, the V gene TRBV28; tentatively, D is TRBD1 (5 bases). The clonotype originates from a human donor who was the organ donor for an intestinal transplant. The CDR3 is CASSLGGTNYGYTF. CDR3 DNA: TGTGCCAGCAGTTTGGGGGGGACTAACTATGGCTACACCTTC.